The 4 T cell receptor beta chains reported below all come from one sample, sequenced in a study of graft-versus-host responses after intestinal transplantation. Method: immunoSEQ multiplex PCR; TCRdb's copy keeps in-frame clones and lacks some. Here the sample spans 73,000 or so clones, 90% being singletons. Their cognate antigens are unknown. This material consisted of unstimulated CD8+ T cells sorted from spleen or lymph node cells, taken before transplant. The receptor source for this set is a human donor who was the organ donor for an intestinal transplant.

The V call is TRBV13, the J call TRBJ1-3; TRBD1 matches 7 bases. Looked up from germline, CDR1 is PRHDT and CDR2 is FYEKMQ (reference sequence). V lost 10 bases, J lost 2 bases, and 5 bases stayed unmatched. This CDR3 has 13 amino acids. CDR3 bases: TGTGCCACAAACAGGGGACCTGGAAACACCATATATTTT. Translation: CATNRGPGNTIYF.

The genes are TRBV2 and TRBJ2-3; the D gene is possibly TRBD2 (6 bases). Per the germline V gene, CDR1 is SNHLY and CDR2 is FYNNEI. The CDR3 totals 16 residues. V lost 1 base and J lost 3, with 14 bases in between. In DNA, the CDR3 is TGTGCCAGCAGTGAAGATGGAGGGCTGGGGACAGATACGCAGTATTTT. Translated: CASSEDGGLGTDTQYF.

This chain links TRBV5-1 with TRBJ2-7; D is ambiguous. The CDR3 extends over 14 amino acids. The germline V gene encodes CDR1 SGHRS and CDR2 YFSETQ. V lost 0 bases and J 1 base, leaving 8 bases between the germline ends. CDR3 residues: CASSLGAASYEQYV. CDR3 nucleotides: TGCGCCAGCAGCTTGGGTGCAGCGTCCTACGAGCAGTACGTC.

This chain connects TRBV19 to TRBJ2-1; 9 bases are a match to TRBD1. From germline, CDR1 is LNHDA and CDR2 SQIVND (reference sequence). The CDR3 contains 17 residues. V lost 0 bases to trimming and J lost 5 bases; unmatched junction nucleotides: 8. The DNA of the CDR3 is TGTGCCAGTAGTATAGAAGACGGGACAGGGAGCCACAATGAGCAGTTCTTC. Residues: CASSIEDGTGSHNEQFF.